This T cell receptor beta chain was retrieved from a study of blood T cell repertoires in COVID-19. About the study: Donors in the United States, Italy and Spain gave samples during acute or convalescent COVID-19. In each case, the material was cDNA or gDNA derived from T cells, B-cell-depleted T cells, or PBMCs.

V lost 4 bases to trimming and J lost 6 bases, with 10 bases between them. Looked up from germline, CDR1 is SNHLY and CDR2 is FYNNEI. The CDR3 totals 13 residues. Per the original methods: Cell counts per sample came from amplifying reference gene primers. Generated by immunoSEQ multiplex PCR, the TCRdb table keeps only in-frame clones and is missing some. The V and J calls and clone size are taken from that table; D and trimming were inferred from the DNA. The sample has approximately 34,000 clones, 80% seen once. This TCR derives from a woman aged 70 to 79 with acute or convalescent COVID-19. The rearrangement joins TRBV2 to TRBJ1-5; possible D gene TRBD1, 6 bases. Sequencing was done on a sample of peripheral blood. The CDR3 loop reads CASSVLRGQPQHF. The CDR3 DNA follows: TGTGCCAGCAGTGTCCTCAGGGGTCAGCCCCAGCATTTT.